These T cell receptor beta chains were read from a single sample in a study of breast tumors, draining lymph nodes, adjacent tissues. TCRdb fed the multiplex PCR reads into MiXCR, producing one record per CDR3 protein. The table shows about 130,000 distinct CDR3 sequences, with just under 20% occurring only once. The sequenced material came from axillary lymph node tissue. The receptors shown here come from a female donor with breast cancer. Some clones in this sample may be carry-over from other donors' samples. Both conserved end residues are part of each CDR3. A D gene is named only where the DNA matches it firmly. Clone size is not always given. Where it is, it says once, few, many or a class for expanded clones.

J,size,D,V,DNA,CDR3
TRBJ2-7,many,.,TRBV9,TGTGCCAGCAGCCCTAGTTCCGGGAGCTACGAGCAGTACTTC,CASSPSSGSYEQYF
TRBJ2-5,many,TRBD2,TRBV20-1,TGCAGTGCTAGAAAGCTAGCGGGGGGGGAGGGGAAAGAGACCCAGTACTTC,CSARKLAGGEGKETQYF
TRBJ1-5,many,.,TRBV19,TGTGCCAGTAGTGCCCAGGGTGGCCATCAGCCCCAGCATTTT,CASSAQGGHQPQHF
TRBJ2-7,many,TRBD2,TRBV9,TGTGCCAGCAGCTACACCGGGACTAGCGGCTACGAGCAGTACTTC,CASSYTGTSGYEQYF
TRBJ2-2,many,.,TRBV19,TGTGCCAGTAAAGGCGGGCGGGATAACAGGGGGGAGCTGTTTTTT,CASKGGRDNRGELFF
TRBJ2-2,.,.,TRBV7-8,TGTGCCAGCGGCCCCCGGGAAACCGGGGAGCTGTCCTTT,CASGPRETGELSF
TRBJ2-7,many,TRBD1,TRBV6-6,TGTGCCAGCACCCAACCGGACAGGGGTTTGAACGAGCAGTACTTC,CASTQPDRGLNEQYF
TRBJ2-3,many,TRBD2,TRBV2,TGTGCCAGCAGGGCCAGCGGGGGAGTTCCGTATTTT,CASRASGGVPYF
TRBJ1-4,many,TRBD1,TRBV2,TGTGCCAGCACGGGGCAGCGGGGACAGACGAAATCGCTGTTTTTT,CASTGQRGQTKSLFF
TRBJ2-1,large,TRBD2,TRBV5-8,TGTGCCAGCAGCTGGGGACTAGCCGAAGACAATGAGCAGTTCTTC,CASSWGLAEDNEQFF
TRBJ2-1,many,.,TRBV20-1,TGCAGTGCTAGAATGGTATCTCGGGGATACAATGAGCAGTTCTTC,CSARMVSRGYNEQFF
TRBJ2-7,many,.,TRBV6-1,TGTGCCAGCGAGTACAACTCCTACGAGCAGTACTTC,CASEYNSYEQYF
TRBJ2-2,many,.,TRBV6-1,TGTGCCAGCAGTGCCAACAGTTACGGGCTGTTTTTT,CASSANSYGLFF
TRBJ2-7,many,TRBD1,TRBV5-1,TGCGCCAGCAGCCGGGACAGGGACCGCTACGAGCAGTACTTC,CASSRDRDRYEQYF
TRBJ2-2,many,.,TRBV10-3,TGTGCCATCAGGTGGAGGGACACCGGGGAGCTGTTTTTT,CAIRWRDTGELFF